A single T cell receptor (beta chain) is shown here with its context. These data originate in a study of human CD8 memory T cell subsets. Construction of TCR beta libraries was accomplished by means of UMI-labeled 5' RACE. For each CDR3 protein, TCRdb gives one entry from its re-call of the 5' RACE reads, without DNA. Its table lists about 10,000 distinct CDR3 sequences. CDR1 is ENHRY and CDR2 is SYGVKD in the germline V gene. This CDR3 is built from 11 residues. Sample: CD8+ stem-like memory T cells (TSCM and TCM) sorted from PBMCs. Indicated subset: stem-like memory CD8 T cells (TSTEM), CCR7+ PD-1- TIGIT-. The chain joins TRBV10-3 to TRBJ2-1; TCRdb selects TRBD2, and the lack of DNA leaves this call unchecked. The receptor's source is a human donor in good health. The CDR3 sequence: CAISVSGLQFF.